The rows below give T cell receptor beta chains drawn from one sample of a study of metastatic and nonmetastatic thyroid tumors. TCRdb recomputed clones from the PCR reads via MiXCR. In the table there are about 40,000 clones, around an eighth of which are singletons. The sequenced material came from blood. These receptors came from a female donor with papillary thyroid cancer or a benign thyroid nodule (not recorded which). Some clones in this sample may be carry-over from other donors' samples. Both conserved end residues are part of each CDR3. D genes are given only for firm matches. A clone size is listed for some rows: how often the clone was seen (once, few, many), or a class if it is expanded.

TRBJ2-1 NA TRBV5-1 many CATPGGGSYNEQFF TGCGCCACCCCAGGGGGGGGCTCCTACAATGAGCAGTTCTTC
TRBJ1-3 NA TRBV7-2 many CASSLLDGRGTIYF TGTGCCAGCAGCTTATTGGATGGTCGCGGCACCATATATTTT
TRBJ1-3 NA TRBV7-3 few CASSLGPGSGNTIYF TGTGCCAGCAGCTTAGGGCCAGGTTCCGGAAACACCATATATTTT
TRBJ2-1 NA TRBV6-1 many CASSEFAEQFF TGTGCCAGCAGTGAATTTGCCGAGCAGTTCTTC
TRBJ2-7 NA TRBV20-1 few CSASDPRGPINYDQYF TGCAGTGCTAGTGATCCCCGGGGACCTATCAACTACGATCAGTACTTC
TRBJ1-1 NA TRBV12-5 many CASGVAGRRSEAFF TGTGCTAGTGGGGTGGCAGGGAGGCGGTCTGAAGCTTTCTTT
TRBJ2-5 NA TRBV30 NA CAWSRDQETQYF TGTGCCTGGAGTCGGGACCAAGAGACCCAGTACTTC
TRBJ2-7 TRBD1 TRBV27 many CASSLAGGVYEQYF TGTGCCAGCAGTTTAGCAGGGGGAGTGTACGAGCAGTACTTC
TRBJ1-1 NA TRBV10-1 many CASSFNRAGTEAFF TGCGCCAGCAGTTTCAACAGGGCCGGGACTGAAGCTTTCTTT
TRBJ2-5 TRBD2 TRBV5-1 NA CASSTGLAFGETQYF TGCGCCAGCTCCACGGGACTAGCATTCGGGGAGACCCAGTACTTC
TRBJ2-7 NA TRBV27 many CASSFRRESYEQYF TGTGCCAGCAGTTTCCGCAGGGAGTCCTACGAGCAGTACTTC
TRBJ2-7 NA TRBV20-1 many CSASLRTGTEQYF TGCAGTGCTTCGTTACGGACCGGGACCGAGCAGTACTTC
TRBJ1-1 TRBD1 TRBV28 hyperexpanded CASSPLDGTATEAFF TGTGCCAGCAGTCCATTAGATGGGACAGCGACTGAAGCTTTCTTT
TRBJ2-7 TRBD2 TRBV20-1 NA CSAQLAGEYEQYF TGCAGTGCCCAACTAGCGGGAGAATACGAGCAGTACTTC
TRBJ2-5 TRBD1 TRBV7-8 NA CASSLAWTGGETQYF TGTGCCAGCAGCTTAGCATGGACAGGGGGAGAGACCCAGTACTTC
TRBJ1-2 NA TRBV12-3/TRBV12-4 NA CASSPRSGPNSVYTF TGTGCCAGCAGTCCTCGCTCAGGTCCTAACTCAGTCTACACCTTC
TRBJ1-1 NA TRBV7-3 many CASSPGRRQAAFF TGTGCCAGCAGCCCCGGCAGAAGACAGGCAGCTTTCTTT
TRBJ2-7 NA TRBV6-1 medium-sized CASKFAGTDYYEQYF TGTGCCAGCAAGTTTGCCGGGACGGACTACTACGAGCAGTACTTC
TRBJ2-7 NA TRBV6-1 many CASSAGLGREQYF TGTGCCAGCAGTGCCGGGTTGGGGAGGGAGCAGTACTTC
TRBJ2-7 NA TRBV20-1 many CSARPGSYEQYF TGCAGTGCTAGGCCCGGGTCCTACGAGCAGTACTTC
TRBJ2-7 NA TRBV4-1 many CASSQDLVTGPYEQYF TGCGCCAGCAGCCAAGATCTGGTAACCGGGCCCTACGAGCAGTACTTC
TRBJ2-3 NA TRBV2 few CASSVEGLATDTQYF TGTGCCAGCAGTGTGGAGGGGCTAGCCACAGATACGCAGTATTTT
TRBJ1-1 TRBD1 TRBV2 many CASSEYRGAGSRGEAFF TGTGCCAGCAGTGAATACAGGGGCGCCGGATCGCGTGGTGAAGCTTTCTTT
TRBJ2-5 NA TRBV5-1 NA CASSLDSLGGETQYF TGCGCCAGCAGCTTGGACTCGTTAGGGGGAGAGACCCAGTACTTC
TRBJ2-1 TRBD2 TRBV28 many CASSWIAGGINEQFF TGTGCCAGCAGTTGGATAGCGGGAGGAATCAATGAGCAGTTCTTC
TRBJ2-3 TRBD2 TRBV6-1 medium-sized CASSRAGGRREDTQYF TGTGCCAGCAGTAGAGCGGGCGGGAGGCGGGAAGATACGCAGTATTTT
TRBJ2-2 TRBD1 TRBV7-3 many CASSPGTVYTGELFF TGTGCCAGCAGCCCCGGGACAGTTTACACCGGGGAGCTGTTTTTT
TRBJ2-7 NA TRBV14 many CASSQDFREQYF TGTGCCAGCAGCCAAGATTTTCGCGAGCAGTACTTC